This TCR beta chain was obtained from a study of shared clonotypes between healthy human individuals. The assay was immunoSEQ multiplex PCR, and TCRdb's table has in-frame clones only and misses some. The data show around 1.5 million clones, with under 99% seen just once and roughly 0.4% held by the top ten. The CDR3 contains 15 residues. J gave up 6 bases and V 0 bases, and 8 bases lay outside the gene matches. Germline V CDR1 and CDR2: SGHRS, YFSETQ. Findings and caveats of the study: Shared clonotypes across all four donors exceeded non-shared ones in generation probability.

This clone came up a few times. What it recognizes is unknown. This clonotype was obtained from a man aged 25 to 45 in good health. The sequencing sample was made of naive CD4+ T cells sorted from blood. This sample's subset: CD45RA+ positively selected. The gene calls are TRBV5-1 and TRBJ2-7; 8 bases are a match to TRBD1. DNA for the CDR3: TGCGCCAGCAGCTTGGAAGGACAGGGAGTGAGCGAGCAGTACTTC. Translating it yields CASSLEGQGVSEQYF.